The clone carrying this T cell receptor (beta chain) was counted a single time. Antigen: not known. The data were obtained in a study of T cell clones after liver transplantation. Study overall: Three of the eight recipients were HCV-positive; the rest had non-autoimmune, non-viral transplant indications. Blood was drawn pre-transplant, before withdrawal, and after full or failed withdrawal.

The V gene end was trimmed by 3 bases and the J gene end by 6 bases; junction bases not matched to a gene: 23. Germline CDR1 is GTSNPN and CDR2 is SVGIG (reference sequence). The CDR3 runs 19 residues. Some clones are missing from TCRdb's copy, which holds only in-frame ones; the method was immunoSEQ multiplex PCR. The sample has around 100,000 clones; 75% to 85% are singletons. Study results and limitations: Post-transplant time points were not standardized, so conclusions are preliminary.

Sorting of unstimulated PBMCs yielded separate CD3+CD4+ and CD3+CD8+ fractions. This TCR was recovered from a human donor who received a liver transplant. V is TRBV30 and J is TRBJ2-3; 8 bases map to TRBD1. This specimen consisted of CD4+ T cells from blood, obtained before liver transplant. The CDR3: CAWSRGQGATLLVVDTQYF. In nucleotides, the CDR3 is TGTGCCTGGAGCCGAGGGCAGGGGGCTACGCTGTTAGTTGTGGATACGCAGTATTTT.